This TCR beta chain was profiled in a study of cytomegalovirus exposure and HLA in healthy donors (dated by TCRdb to 2017 to 2019). Looking at the study overall: An earlier analysis of some 550 of the donors reported 276 Gb of sequence data and 117 million unique TCR beta sequences from about 200 million T cells. About 320 gigabases of sequencing data and tens of millions of unique TCR sequences were included in an early release covering about 620 HLA-typed donors. Among the roughly 390 genotyped donors, approximately 81% belonged to the genetic ancestry cluster associated with self-reported Caucasian donors. The study was designed to test whether signatures of past pathogen exposure could be identified by cataloging public T cell receptors. The study used immunosequencing to profile the T cell repertoires of under 700 subjects and linked those repertoires to cytomegalovirus serostatus. Along with the roughly 670-subject first cohort, a separate validation cohort of over 90 different subjects was used. To predict cytomegalovirus infection status, the study combined high-throughput TCR immunosequencing, statistical association of individual TCRs with disease status, and machine learning. A later analysis re-examined previously published TCR beta repertoires from 610 or so donors and added high-resolution HLA genotyping to investigate patterns of TCR occurrence. Rather than drawing on any new phenotypic data, the later analysis identified candidate immune exposures from TCR beta sequences and the way those sequences occurred across donors. To decide whether each TCR beta V gene segment behaved as functional or pseudogenic, an earlier analysis of approximately 590 of the donors relied on high-throughput TCR beta sequencing. Alongside the repertoire data, information on donor age, sex, ethnicity and CMV serostatus was compiled. A later genetic analysis took genome-wide SNP genotypes for about 60% of the roughly 670 donors and used that subset as a discovery cohort. All discovery cohort repertoires had been generated on a single sequencing platform. Both class I and class II loci were covered by HLA typing, at four-digit resolution. Typing coverage differed by locus: A, B, C, DRB1 and DQB1 were typed in roughly 629-630 donors, DQA1 in around 500, DPA1 in around 580, and DPB1 in 450 to 490. Because of strong linkage in the cohort, 4 to 6 DR-DQ haplotypes were treated as single units for association and clustering. Across some 400 genotyped donors of the cohort, an average of roughly 250,000 unique TCR beta nucleotide sequences per donor were sequenced, and roughly 17% of those sequences were non-productive.

The cohort was made up of about 670 healthy bone marrow donors. At the time of sampling, every cohort member was nominally healthy, though immune exposures that went unrecorded were likely present. The donor tested CMV seropositive, placing the donor among the 289 seropositive members of the cohort. Every donor gave a peripheral blood sample, and the peripheral blood mononuclear cells from that sample were used for TCR beta sequencing. The Qiagen DNeasy Blood Extraction Kit was used to extract genomic DNA from the blood cell samples. Comment on this clone: Its antigen remains unidentified. No quality values exist for individual bases; no much larger clone is one base distant.

From the cysteine through the phenylalanine, the CDR3 covers 14 amino acids. Only the CDR3 portion is preserved as DNA: 42 bases, with reading frame beginning at the first base. V is trimmed back by 0 bases and J by 11 bases, and the junction contains 10 bases that no gene match accounts for. For CDR1 and CDR2, the germline V gene (reference sequence) lists SGHNT and YYREEE. General study outcomes and caveats: Because counts were too low, seventeen rarely observed V segments, including chromosome 9 orphons, were left out of the earlier analysis of 500 to 650 of the donors. According to a later analysis, most CMV-associated TCR beta chains appeared to be HLA-restricted, and the HLA associations seemed to be driven largely by CMV exposure. Roughly uniform sequencing depth across donors was assumed in presence/absence analyses, although this assumption may not hold. The cohort was sequenced for TCR beta chains only, and without alpha or paired-chain data the features that could be detected were limited. An association between a missense DCLRE1C variant and V-gene and J-gene trimming of TCR beta chains was found in a later genetic analysis and replicated in an independent cohort. Compared with equally common non-associated chains, HLA-associated TCR beta chains in a later analysis were more clonally expanded and had lower generation probabilities. Because the 87-base-pair reads could not distinguish some IMGT-functional V segments, including TRBV6-2 and TRBV6-3, those segments were excluded. Three of the identified cytomegalovirus-associated TCR beta chains were confirmed in vitro to be specific for cytomegalovirus antigens. In a later analysis, some 17,000 TCR beta sequences were associated with specific HLA alleles at a false discovery rate of 0.05. The authors suggested that the approach could potentially be generalized to other disease states and immunological phenotypes. Cytomegalovirus status was reported to be diagnosed by the classifier with high specificity and sensitivity in both the original and validation cohorts. According to a later analysis, TCR association rates differed among HLA loci, with DRB1 alleles showing the most associated TCRs and HLA-C alleles showing the fewest. A total of about 150 TCR beta chains were listed by the study as associated with cytomegalovirus. A cluster of highly shared sequence variants was judged likely to be a technical artifact of the sequencing pipeline. Compared with the 666-donor mean, donors in an Asian-associated ancestry cluster had fewer N-insertions in productive TCRs, according to a later genetic analysis. The only immune exposure information available for the cohort was CMV serostatus. A further reported finding was that TCR beta sequences accurately predicted the HLA-A and HLA-B alleles for most subjects in the first cohort. An earlier analysis of 587 of the donors showed that most TCR beta V segments appeared in productive rearrangements either about 87% or about 30% of the time, which broadly matched IMGT annotations. Across donors, most TCR sequences were observed very rarely, whereas some public TCRs were present in many individuals. Correlated functional status among segregating V segments might reflect linkage disequilibrium, but an unknown experimental factor could not be ruled out. Strong co-occurrence of HLA alleles, especially DR and DQ, made assigning TCR associations to individual alleles difficult. Because HLA typing was unavailable for some donors at each locus, only the typed subset was used in association tests. Several of the top co-occurrence clusters appeared to be linked to parvovirus B19, influenza, CMV and Epstein-Barr virus, according to a later analysis.

Receptor amplification or capture employed the immunoSEQ multiplex PCR assay. A mixture of 60 forward primers for TCR Vbeta segments and 13 reverse primers for TCR Jbeta segments was used in the multiplex PCR. A multiplex PCR assay on genomic DNA amplified the CDR3 region of rearranged TCR beta genes. Amplified TCR beta libraries were sequenced as 87-base-pair reads on the Illumina HiSeq System. In the source study's methods: A later analysis tallied tens of millions of unique TCR beta chains across the 550 to 850 repertoires, and some 10 million of those chains were shared by two or more donors. To remove PCR and sequencing errors, raw reads were error-corrected and collapsed into unique sequences using a nearest-neighbor algorithm that merged closely related sequences. CDR3 sequences were aligned to IMGT reference sequences to assign V, D and J gene segments. For a sequence to be retained, a match of at least six nucleotides was required to both a V gene segment and a J gene segment. Rearrangements were classified as productive when the CDR3 lacked stop codons and remained in frame with V and J, and all other rearrangements were classified as non-productive. Following IMGT convention, CDR3 was defined as the stretch from the second conserved V-encoded cysteine up to the conserved J-encoded phenylalanine. The earlier analysis of about 560 of the donors excluded any sequence lacking an unambiguous match to a single V gene segment. An earlier analysis of roughly 590 of the donors called V segments functional above 56.7% productive rearrangements and segregating when the between-donor standard deviation exceeded 5%. A statistical classification framework was built for diagnosing cytomegalovirus status from the catalog of TCR beta chain sequences. In a later analysis, TCR nucleotide sequences were compared against IMGT/GENE-DB human TR gene sequences so that V and J genes could be assigned. The TCRdist pipeline was used in a later analysis to assign CDR3 sequences and most-parsimonious VDJ recombination scenarios. In a later analysis, every TCR beta chain was defined by the combination of its CDR3 amino acid sequence and its V-gene family, and reads without a unique V-gene family were dropped. As a way to deal with suspected cross-contamination and a sequencing artifact, a later analysis dropped 500 to 700 nucleotide sequences that were highly shared and had low generation probability. For each public chain, a later analysis derived a clonal expansion index from normalized ranks of inferred template counts within each repertoire. In a later analysis, generation probabilities were computed with a VDJ recombination model fitted to out-of-frame rearrangements, and the resulting probabilities were checked against IGoR. In a later analysis, hypergeometric tests were used to score TCR-TCR, TCR-HLA and TCR-CMV co-occurrence, with a repertoire-size bias correction applied to TCR pairs. In a later analysis, false discovery rates were estimated by permuting HLA or CMV assignments 20 times. In a later analysis, co-occurring TCRs were grouped with DBSCAN, and TCRdist sequence similarity was added when clustering was performed within HLA-allele-positive subsets. Repertoires with fewer than 30,000 or more than 120,000 public chains were left out of co-occurrence clustering, as were five repertoires with anomalous nucleotide sharing. TCRdb carries this immuneACCESS record with in-frame sequences only. Its versions omit some clonotypes, under half of them owing to an unresolved V gene in the studies checked, with the rest unexplained. V and J calls and clone size are copied from that table; D and trimming were computed from the DNA. Recorded for this sample are approximately 150,000 clones; 75% to 90% of them occurred a single time. The ten largest clonotypes hold about 7% of the sample.

Material for sequencing was PBMCs. The chain employs TRBV5-4 and TRBJ2-5; 7 of the junction bases match TRBD2. This sequence was found in a man aged 25 to 40 in good health and CMV-seropositive. CDR3 protein: CASSLEWGGEEQYF. At the DNA level, the sequence is TGTGCCAGCAGCTTGGAATGGGGGGGAGAAGAGCAGTACTTC.